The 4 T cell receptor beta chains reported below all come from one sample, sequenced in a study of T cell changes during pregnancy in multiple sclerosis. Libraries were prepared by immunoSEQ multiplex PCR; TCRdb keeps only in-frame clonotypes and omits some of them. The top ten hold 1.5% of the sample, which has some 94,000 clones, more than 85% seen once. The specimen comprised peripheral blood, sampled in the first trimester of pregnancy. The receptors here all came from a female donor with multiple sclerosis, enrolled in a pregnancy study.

Here the CDR3 DNA reads TGTGCCAGCAGGGCACAGGGGGTTGGGACTTTCTACAATGAGCAGTTCTTC. This encodes CASRAQGVGTFYNEQFF. The chain uses TRBV27 and TRBJ2-1; 8 bases line up with TRBD1. Germline CDR1 MNHEY, CDR2 SMNVEV (reference sequence). The CDR3 is made up of 17 amino acids. The V gene end was trimmed by 6 bases and the J gene end by 3 bases; junction bases not matched to a gene: 13.

The CDR3 spells CASSYSARGNLYTF. CDR3 in DNA: TGTGCCAGCAGTTACTCGGCCAGAGGAAACCTCTACACCTTC. The V call is TRBV6-5, the J call TRBJ1-2; no definite D call. CDR3 length: 14 residues. From germline, CDR1 is MNHEY and CDR2 SVGAGI. V was cut by 0 bases and J by 10 bases, with 15 bases left in between.

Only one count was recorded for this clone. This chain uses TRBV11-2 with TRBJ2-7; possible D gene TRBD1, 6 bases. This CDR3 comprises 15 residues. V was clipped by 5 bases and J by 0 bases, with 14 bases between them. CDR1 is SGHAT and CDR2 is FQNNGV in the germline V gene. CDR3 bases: TGTGCCAGCAGCCCTTGGGGGCAGAGCTCCTACGAGCAGTACTTC. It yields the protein CASSPWGQSSYEQYF.

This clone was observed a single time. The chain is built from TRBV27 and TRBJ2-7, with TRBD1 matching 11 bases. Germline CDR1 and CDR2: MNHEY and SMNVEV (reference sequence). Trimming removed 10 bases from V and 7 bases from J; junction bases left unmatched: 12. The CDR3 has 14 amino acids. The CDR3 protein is CATSGRDRGYEQYF. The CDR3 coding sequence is TGTGCCACCTCCGGCCGGGACAGGGGGTATGAGCAGTACTTC.